The clone carrying this T cell receptor beta chain has only a few counts. Its specificity is unknown. This sample was included in a study of identical twins. With template switching, a universal primer site was added, and the cDNA carried unique molecular identifiers. A single record per CDR3 protein comes from TCRdb applying MiXCR to the 5' RACE reads. The table records 690,000 or so distinct CDR3 sequences, less than 10% of them present only once. Healthy Caucasian donors formed the entire cohort. Study outcomes and limitations: The abundant beta clonotypes from cord blood had fewer insertions, and memory repertoires had none of this.

The J segment lost 8 bases and the V segment lost 4 bases, leaving 9 bases of the junction unmatched. This CDR3 is built from 14 residues. Germline V gene lookup returns CDR1 SGHRS and CDR2 YFSETQ. These same records also appear under a second study, on yellow fever vaccine responses in identical twins.

The chain employs TRBV5-1 and TRBJ1-2, with TRBD1 matching 9 bases. Sequenced material: PBMCs. This receptor was taken from a woman younger than 35 in good health. The CDR3 here is CASSVTGGIGGYTF. The CDR3 region has the DNA TGCGCCAGCAGCGTAACAGGGGGCATAGGCGGCTACACCTTC.